This T cell receptor beta chain was sequenced during a study of CD8 T cells in Susac syndrome. Sequencing of TCR beta was performed on blood CD8+ T cells and on blood CD4+ T cells. It was treatment-naive patients with stable or active relapsing-remitting disease who made up the multiple sclerosis controls. TEMRA cells were FACS-enriched, with CD8+ and CD4+ T cells isolated negatively. Trimming took 0 bases from V and 5 from J, leaving 8 bases between them. The V gene's germline CDR1 is SGHDT and CDR2 YYEEEE. The CDR3 totals 13 residues. RNA in amounts of 0.5 to 1 ug was reverse transcribed with random hexamers. Amplification of the TCR beta CDR3 was carried out by immunoSEQ multiplex PCR, which spanned a total of 54 Vbeta and 13 Jbeta segments. One entry per CDR3 protein results from TCRdb running MiXCR on the immunoSEQ multiplex PCR reads. The sample has about 200,000 distinct CDR3 sequences, 90% to 95% seen once.

Sequenced sample: CD8+ T cells from PBMCs. The chain recombines TRBV5-6 with TRBJ1-1; D gene ambiguous. This TCR was sampled from a human donor with multiple sclerosis. For the CDR3, the DNA is TGTGCCAGCAGCTTGGTTACGACAACTGAAGCTTTCTTT. Protein product: CASSLVTTTEAFF. The full variable domain, with the rest looked up from reference TRBV5-6 and TRBJ1-1, is DAGVTQSPTHLIKTRGQQVTLRCSPKSGHDTVSWYQQALGQGPQFIFQYYEEEERQRGNFPDRFSGHQFPNYSSELNVNALLLGDSALYLCASSLVTTTEAFFGQGTRLTVV.